This TCR beta chain was observed in a study of blood T cell repertoires in COVID-19. Study-level information: From T cells, B-cell-depleted T cells, or PBMCs came the material, which was cDNA or gDNA.

CDR3 length: 14 residues. Germline V gives CDR1 ENHRY, CDR2 SYGVKD. V lost 4 bases to trimming and J lost 8 bases, with 17 bases between them. Original processing notes: Estimation of nucleated cell counts was performed using reference gene primer amplification. Libraries were prepared by immunoSEQ multiplex PCR; TCRdb keeps only in-frame clonotypes and omits some of them. That table supplies the V and J calls and clone size; D and trimming were determined from the DNA. The table shows roughly 100,000 clones, with around four fifths occurring only once. Material for sequencing was peripheral blood. The chain couples TRBV10-3 to TRBJ1-1; TRBD1 might be the D (5 bases). This sequence was found in a human donor in a cohort sampled during active COVID-19. As DNA, the CDR3 is TGTGCCATCAGTGGGCCGGGGGTCTCAGGGGAAGCTTTCTTT. Encoded protein: CAISGPGVSGEAFF.